The present entry profiles one T cell receptor (beta chain) with its context. Germline CDR1 and CDR2: LNHDA and SQIVND (reference sequence). CDR3 length: 15 residues. The V gene lost 3 bases and the J gene lost 6 bases, with 15 bases spanning the gap. This sample is part of a study of T cell responses to AZD1222 COVID-19 vaccine. TCRdb's table, derived via immunoSEQ multiplex PCR, lists solely in-frame clones and lacks some. Of approximately 190,000 clones listed, 94% are singletons. The chain employs TRBV19 and TRBJ1-5; the D is unclear. The TCR comes from an adult in good health. This material consisted of peripheral blood, taken on day 0 of AZD1222 vaccination. The CDR3 loop is CASSMRHQGSQPQHF. CDR3 in DNA: TGTGCCAGTAGTATGCGTCATCAAGGCTCTCAGCCCCAGCATTTT.